The 31 T cell receptor beta chains presented below share a single source sample, sequenced in a study of beta chain features in type 1 diabetes. The whole isolated RNA underwent reverse transcription, so sequencing captured expressed TCRB transcripts. This table comes from immunoSEQ multiplex PCR, and its TCRdb copy is limited to in-frame clones, with some not included. In the table there are around 150,000 clones, approximately 8.1% of which are singletons. The sample taken for sequencing was central memory CD4+ T cells from blood. Receptors originate from a man younger than 35 in good health.

This clone was counted at least ten times. J is TRBJ2-3 and V is TRBV9; D is unclear. The CDR3 is 14 residues long. V shed 4 bases and J shed 2 bases, with 11 bases lying between them. The germline CDR1 and CDR2 sequences are SGDLS and YYNGEE. The DNA of the CDR3 is TGTGCCAGCAGCTCTCGACATTCCACAGATACGCAGTATTTT. Translation: CASSSRHSTDTQYF.

This clone was detected a few times. The chain is built from TRBV7-8 and TRBJ2-2; tentatively, D is TRBD1 (5 bases). Deletions cut 6 bases from V and 5 bases from J, with 16 bases between. This CDR3 is built from 15 residues. The germline V gene has CDR1 SGHVS and CDR2 FQNEAQ. CDR3 protein: CASRLDKARTGELFF. The CDR3 DNA reads as TGTGCCAGCAGACTGGACAAGGCGAGGACCGGGGAGCTGTTTTTT.

The rearrangement links TRBV7-3 to TRBJ2-6; D not resolved. Trimming stripped 5 bases from V and 1 base from J, with 12 bases between. Germline V gene sequence: CDR1 SGHTA, CDR2 FQGTGA. There are 16 residues in the CDR3. CDR3 nucleotide sequence: TGTGCCAGCAGCCCGACTTTCCAGTCTGGGGCCAACGTCCTGACTTTC. Amino acid sequence: CASSPTFQSGANVLTF.

The CDR3 DNA sequence: TGTGCCAGCAGTGTAGACGGGGACAATGAGCAGTTCTTC. This translates into CASSVDGDNEQFF. The V and J genes are TRBV6-6 and TRBJ2-1; possibly TRBD2 for D (5 bases). Germline V CDR1 and CDR2: MNHNY, SVGAGI (reference sequence). V was cut by 5 bases and J by 5 bases, with 10 bases left in between. The CDR3 contains 13 residues.

This clone has a count of ten or more. The CDR3 bases are TGTGCCAGCAGTGCGGGACTAGCGGCAGCGCAGTTCTTC. As protein: CASSAGLAAAQFF. The chain joins TRBV25-1 to TRBJ2-1; TRBD2 matches at 11 bases. V shed 4 bases, J shed 12 bases, and the junction held 5 bases outside the gene matches. Per the germline V gene, CDR1 is MGHDK and CDR2 is SYGVNS. The length of the CDR3 is 13 residues.

This clone was detected only a few times. The chain links TRBV5-1 to TRBJ1-2; 7 bases are a match to TRBD1. The CDR3 spans 13 residues. V lost 2 bases to trimming and J lost 3 bases; unmatched junction nucleotides: 1. From germline, CDR1 is SGHRS and CDR2 YFSETQ. Written as DNA, the CDR3 is TGCGCCAGCAGCTTAGGGACAGACTATGGCTACACCTTC. It translates to CASSLGTDYGYTF.

This clone was observed a few times. The chain is built from TRBV5-4 and TRBJ1-1; 7 nucleotides agree with TRBD1. The V gene's germline CDR1 is SGHNT and CDR2 YYREEE (reference sequence). The length of the CDR3 is 15 residues. With V trimmed by 5 bases and J by 0 bases, 7 bases remained unmatched. In nucleotides, the CDR3 is TGTGCCAGCAGTTTTCCGGGACAGCTGAACACTGAAGCTTTCTTT. It is translated as CASSFPGQLNTEAFF.

The chain combines TRBV27 with TRBJ2-7, with 10 bases lining up with TRBD2. Trimming at V came to 5 bases and at J to 3 bases, leaving 4 bases not matched to a gene. The CDR3 has 14 amino acids. Germline V lookup: CDR1 MNHEY, CDR2 SMNVEV (reference sequence). CDR3 sequence reads: CASSPLAGDYEQYF. As DNA, the CDR3 is TGTGCCAGCAGTCCCCTAGCGGGAGACTACGAGCAGTACTTC.

This clone showed up just a few times. This chain uses TRBV5-1 with TRBJ2-3, with a tentative D call TRBD1 (5 bases). V was trimmed by 4 bases and J by 4 bases, leaving 13 bases between them. The CDR3 sequence is 14 residues long. Germline CDR1 and CDR2: SGHRS and YFSETQ. In DNA, the CDR3 is TGCGCCAGCAGCCCTCTGGGGCAGGCAGATACGCAGTATTTT. Its translation: CASSPLGQADTQYF.

The V call is TRBV5-1, the J call TRBJ1-2; D gene ambiguous. The CDR3 spans 15 residues. V dropped 4 bases and J dropped 3 bases, with 16 bases sitting between them. The germline V gene has CDR1 SGHRS and CDR2 YFSETQ. The CDR3 spells CASSQLTGRDYGYTF. Written as DNA, the CDR3 is TGCGCCAGCAGCCAACTAACCGGGCGGGACTATGGCTACACCTTC. Combining the CDR3 with reference TRBV5-1 and TRBJ1-2 gives the whole variable domain KAGVTQTPRYLIKTRGQQVTLSCSPISGHRSVSWYQQTPGQGLQFLFEYFSETQRNKGNFPGRFSGRQFSNSRSEMNVSTLELGDSALYLCASSQLTGRDYGYTFGSGTRLTVV.

The rearrangement uses TRBV19 and TRBJ1-2; 8 bases are shared with TRBD1. Germline-derived CDR1 and CDR2 are LNHDA and SQIVND (reference sequence). There are 16 residues in the CDR3. Trimming at V came to 7 bases and at J to 4 bases, leaving 14 bases not matched to a gene. CDR3 DNA: TGTGCCAGTACCGCACAGTTGACAGGGGATGCCTATGGCTACACCTTC. Translating gives CASTAQLTGDAYGYTF.

This clone was detected only a few times. The chain joins TRBV28 to TRBJ2-2; D not resolved. Germline CDR1 is MDHEN and CDR2 is SYDVKM. With 2 bases removed from V and 2 bases from J, the gap between germline ends came to 15 bases. The CDR3 contains 17 residues. DNA of the CDR3: TGTGCCAGCAGTTTAGGTGGCTTGCAGGCCAACACCGGGGAGCTGTTTTTT. Its translation is CASSLGGLQANTGELFF.

The chain recombines TRBV4-1 with TRBJ2-1; TRBD2 is a possible D gene (5 bases). V lost 3 bases and J lost 1, with 10 bases in between. There are 15 residues in the CDR3. Per the germline V gene, CDR1 is MGHRA and CDR2 is YSYEKL. DNA for the CDR3: TGCGCCAGCAGCCAGTATTCGGGGTCCTACAATGAGCAGTTCTTC. Amino acids: CASSQYSGSYNEQFF.

The rearrangement joins TRBV7-2 to TRBJ2-3; maybe TRBD1 (6 bases). This CDR3 comprises 16 residues. Germline CDR1 and CDR2: SGHTA and FQGNSA. V was clipped by 1 base and J by 5 bases, with 16 bases between them. In DNA form, the CDR3 reads TGTGCCAGCAGCTTAGTAGAAGGGGGTAGTAGAGATACGCAGTATTTT. It translates to CASSLVEGGSRDTQYF. Full variable domain (rest looked up from reference TRBV7-2 and TRBJ2-3): GAGVSQSPSNKVTEKGKDVELRCDPISGHTALYWYRQSLGQGLEFLIYFQGNSAPDKSGLPSDRFSAERTGGSVSTLTIQRTQQEDSAVYLCASSLVEGGSRDTQYFGPGTRLTVL.

The chain combines TRBV5-1 with TRBJ1-4; D remains ambiguous. The CDR3 is made up of 15 amino acids. The germline CDR1 and CDR2 sequences are SGHRS and YFSETQ. Trimming took off 4 bases at V and 0 bases at J, with 10 bases between the two ends. The CDR3 DNA is TGCGCCAGCAGCGACATCGGTGCAACTAATGAAAAACTGTTTTTT. This translates into CASSDIGATNEKLFF.

This clone was seen ten or more times. Other DNA sequences from this sample encode an identical CDR3 as well. The chain couples TRBV28 to TRBJ1-5; tentative D call: TRBD1 (6 bases). From germline, CDR1 is MDHEN and CDR2 SYDVKM. Trimming took off 3 bases at V and 5 bases at J, with 8 bases between the two ends. The CDR3 length is 13 residues. The CDR3 sequence is CASSFPGDQPQHF. For the CDR3, the DNA is TGTGCCAGCAGTTTCCCAGGGGATCAGCCCCAGCATTTT. The whole variable domain, filled in from reference TRBV28 and TRBJ1-5, reads DVKVTQSSRYLVKRTGEKVFLECVQDMDHENMFWYRQDPGLGLRLIYFSYDVKMKEKGDIPEGYSVSREKKERFSLILESASTNQTSMYLCASSFPGDQPQHFGDGTRLSIL.

The CDR3 DNA is TGTGCCAGCAGCTTTCGGACTAGAGGGCCCCAAGAGACCCAGTACTTC. Residues: CASSFRTRGPQETQYF. The chain carries TRBV7-2 and TRBJ2-5; TRBD2 matches at 7 bases. This CDR3 comprises 16 residues. Looked up from germline, CDR1 is SGHTA and CDR2 is FQGNSA. Trimming at V came to 3 bases and at J to 1 base, leaving 8 bases not matched to a gene.

In this sample, this clone turned up a few times. The V gene is TRBV19, the J gene TRBJ1-4, with a weak D call TRBD1 (5 bases). Germline CDR1 and CDR2: LNHDA and SQIVND (reference sequence). Trimming cost V 9 bases and J 0 bases, with 8 bases left between them. The CDR3 has 13 amino acids. The CDR3 here is CASRQSTNEKLFF. Written as DNA, the CDR3 is TGTGCCAGCCGACAGTCAACTAATGAAAAACTGTTTTTT.

This clone was seen a handful of times. For the CDR3, the DNA is TGTGCCACCGGTATCACAGATACGCAGTATTTT. This translates into CATGITDTQYF. The rearrangement joins TRBV2 to TRBJ2-3; D remains ambiguous. The V gene's germline CDR1 is SNHLY and CDR2 FYNNEI. Trimming shortened V by 10 bases and J by 2 bases, and 7 bases separated the two germline ends. The CDR3 runs 11 residues. Full variable domain (outside the CDR3, taken from reference TRBV2 and TRBJ2-3): EPEVTQTPSHQVTQMGQEVILRCVPISNHLYFYWYRQILGQKVEFLVSFYNNEISEKSEIFDDQFSVERPDGSNFTLKIRSTKLEDSAMYFCATGITDTQYFGPGTRLTVL.

This chain joins TRBV28 and TRBJ2-7; maybe TRBD2 (5 bases). V was cut by 4 bases and J by 7 bases, with 23 bases left in between. Germline loops: CDR1 MDHEN, CDR2 SYDVKM. The CDR3 runs to 16 residues. The CDR3 loop is CASSSPSSGESGEQYF. The CDR3 DNA sequence: TGTGCCAGCAGTTCCCCCTCCTCCGGGGAATCGGGGGAGCAGTACTTC. Full variable domain (missing parts from reference TRBV28 and TRBJ2-7): DVKVTQSSRYLVKRTGEKVFLECVQDMDHENMFWYRQDPGLGLRLIYFSYDVKMKEKGDIPEGYSVSREKKERFSLILESASTNQTSMYLCASSSPSSGESGEQYFGPGTRLTVT.

This clone was detected ten times or more. V usage is TRBV28 and J usage is TRBJ1-1, with TRBD1 as a possible D gene (5 bases). Trimming left V 7 bases short and J 0 bases short, with 12 bases between. The germline gives CDR1 MDHEN, CDR2 SYDVKM. The CDR3 loop spans 14 amino acids. CDR3: CASKVQVMNTEAFF. As DNA, the CDR3 is TGTGCCAGCAAGGTACAGGTGATGAACACTGAAGCTTTCTTT.

The chain joins TRBV5-1 to TRBJ2-2; 7 bases fit TRBD1. V shed 8 bases, J shed 2 bases, and the junction held 9 bases outside the gene matches. The CDR3 spans 15 residues. The germline V gene encodes CDR1 SGHRS and CDR2 YFSETQ. The chain's CDR3 is CASMGGTANTGELFF. The CDR3 DNA follows: TGCGCCAGTATGGGTGGGACAGCCAACACCGGGGAGCTGTTTTTT.

The sample holds a few counts of this clone. The chain uses TRBV6-5 and TRBJ1-1, with D hard to call. V lost 2 bases and J lost 0, with 10 bases in between. Germline CDR1 is MNHEY and CDR2 is SVGAGI. The CDR3 is 15 amino acids. This chain's CDR3 is CASSYGRSMNTEAFF. The CDR3 region has the DNA TGTGCCAGCAGTTACGGCAGATCGATGAACACTGAAGCTTTCTTT.

The V and J genes are TRBV28 and TRBJ1-2; D is uncertain. This CDR3 has 14 residues. Germline loops: CDR1 MDHEN, CDR2 SYDVKM. Trimming pared 5 bases from V and 8 bases from J, leaving 18 bases between. The CDR3 DNA follows: TGTGCCAGCAGTGCACCCGGGCCGGGGAGGGGCTACACCTTC. Amino acids: CASSAPGPGRGYTF.

This clone was detected only a few times. In DNA, the CDR3 is TGTGCCAGCAGTTTAACCCGTGCCTATGGCAATCAGCCCCAGCATTTT. Translating it yields CASSLTRAYGNQPQHF. This chain connects TRBV28 to TRBJ1-5; D gene ambiguous. The germline V and J ends were trimmed by 2 bases and 2 bases, with 13 bases remaining between them. The germline CDR1 and CDR2 sequences are MDHEN and SYDVKM. The CDR3 covers 16 residues.

This chain connects TRBV19 to TRBJ2-1, with 8 bases aligning to TRBD2. CDR3 length: 16 residues. J was trimmed by 7 bases and V by 7 bases; bases with no gene match: 15. CDR1 LNHDA and CDR2 SQIVND come from the germline V gene (reference sequence). DNA of the CDR3: TGTGCCAGTACTCCGAGGCCCGGGAGGGCCGGTAATGAGCAGTTCTTC. Protein product: CASTPRPGRAGNEQFF.

V and J are TRBV19 and TRBJ2-7; 8 bases align to TRBD1. The CDR3 totals 15 residues. CDR1 is LNHDA and CDR2 is SQIVND in the germline V gene (reference sequence). The ends lost 4 bases at V and 9 bases at J; junction bases unmatched: 14. As DNA, the CDR3 is TGTGCCAGTAGTAGGAGGGGACAGGATCTCTTCGGGCAGTACTTC. This gives the protein CASSRRGQDLFGQYF.

This clone was seen more than once but under ten times. The V call is TRBV23-1, the J call TRBJ2-5, with D unclear. The DNA end lines up better with TRBJ2-7; the J call may be wrong. TRBV23-1 is placed among ORFs of uncertain function. This CDR3 region has 10 residues. This chain's CDR3 is CASSHSEQYF. In DNA, the CDR3 is TGCGCCAGCAGTCATTCCGAGCAGTACTTC.

This clone has a count of ten or more. This chain links TRBV5-4 with TRBJ2-3, with a weak D call TRBD1 (5 bases). Trimming stripped 1 base from V and 4 bases from J, with 7 bases between. The CDR3 is 13 residues long. Germline assignment: CDR1 SGHNT and CDR2 YYREEE (reference sequence). The CDR3 sequence is CASSLSGSDTQYF. CDR3 sequence (DNA): TGTGCCAGCAGCTTGTCAGGGTCAGATACGCAGTATTTT.

This rearrangement joins TRBV28 to TRBJ1-1; perhaps TRBD1 as D (5 bases). CDR1 MDHEN and CDR2 SYDVKM come from the germline V gene. This CDR3 has 13 residues. Trimming stripped 6 bases from V and 3 bases from J, with 11 bases between. For the CDR3, the DNA is TGTGCCAGCAGGACGCAGGGTGACACTGAAGCTTTCTTT. This sequence encodes CASRTQGDTEAFF.

There are a few counts of this clone. DNA for the CDR3: TGTGCCAGCAGTACAGGGAACTATGGCTACACCTTC. Amino acids: CASSTGNYGYTF. The chain joins TRBV27 to TRBJ1-2; maybe TRBD1 (6 bases). CDR3 size: 12 residues. The V gene's germline CDR1 is MNHEY and CDR2 SMNVEV (reference sequence). Trimming removed 5 bases at V and 2 bases at J, with 6 bases between.